The table lists the clone carrying this T cell receptor beta chain with many counts. The target antigen is unknown. The authors prepared the TCRbeta library with unique molecular identifiers. TCRdb re-called the PCR reads with MiXCR, one entry per CDR3 protein. Of 250,000 to 300,000 distinct CDR3 sequences in the sample, roughly a tenth were seen once. The sample is drawn from a study of T-cell reconstitution after alpha-beta-depleted transplantation in children. General study findings and limits: Surviving recipient cells, namely T cells and thymic progenitors, were the source of high day-60 TCRbeta diversity in some patients. A year had passed since transplant, and T-cell counts and diversity by then came mostly from newly produced T cells.

Germline values: CDR1 SEHNR, CDR2 FQNEAQ (reference sequence). V shed 5 bases and J 9 bases; nucleotides not matched to a gene: 4. CDR3 size: 12 residues. The clonotype comes from a boy under two years old with acute myeloid leukemia, due to receive a stem cell transplant. The gene calls are TRBV7-9 and TRBJ2-1, with 7 bases that match TRBD1. Sequencing was performed on PBMCs, taken before TCRalphabeta/CD19-depleted stem cell transplant. CDR3 sequence (DNA): TGTGCCAGCAGCACCCGGACAGGTGAGCAGTTCTTC. Translated: CASSTRTGEQFF.